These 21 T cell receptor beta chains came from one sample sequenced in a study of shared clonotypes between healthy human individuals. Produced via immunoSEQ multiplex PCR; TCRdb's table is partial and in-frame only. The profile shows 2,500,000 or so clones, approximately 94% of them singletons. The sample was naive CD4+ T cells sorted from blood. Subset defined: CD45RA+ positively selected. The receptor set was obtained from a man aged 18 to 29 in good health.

The CDR3 region is CASSLPPGLAIHNEQFF. In DNA, the CDR3 is TGTGCCAGCAGCCTGCCGCCGGGACTAGCGATCCACAATGAGCAGTTCTTC. V gene TRBV7-9 combines with J gene TRBJ2-1; TRBD2 matches 10 bases. CDR3 length: 17 residues. V lost 5 bases to trimming and J lost 5 bases; unmatched junction nucleotides: 12. Germline V gene lookup returns CDR1 SEHNR and CDR2 FQNEAQ (reference sequence).

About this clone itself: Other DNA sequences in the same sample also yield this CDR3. In nucleotides, the CDR3 is TGTGCCAGCAGTAGACAGGGGTCTAACTATGGCTACACCTTC. This gives the protein CASSRQGSNYGYTF. This chain uses TRBV6-5 with TRBJ1-2; 8 bases agree with TRBD1. Germline V lookup: CDR1 MNHEY, CDR2 SVGAGI. CDR3 size: 14 residues. The junction had 2 bases not matched to a gene; V was cut back by 5 bases and J by 0 bases.

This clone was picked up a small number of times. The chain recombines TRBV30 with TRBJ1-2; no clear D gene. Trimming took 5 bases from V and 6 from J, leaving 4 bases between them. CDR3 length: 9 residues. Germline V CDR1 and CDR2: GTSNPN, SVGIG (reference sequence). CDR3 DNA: TGTGCCTGGGCCGATGGCTACACCTTC. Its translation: CAWADGYTF. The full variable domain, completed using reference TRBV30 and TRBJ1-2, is SQTIHQWPATLVQPVGSPLSLECTVEGTSNPNLYWYRQAAGRGLQLLFYSVGIGQISSEVPQNLSASRPQDRQFILSSKKLLLSDSGFYLCAWADGYTFGSGTRLTVV.

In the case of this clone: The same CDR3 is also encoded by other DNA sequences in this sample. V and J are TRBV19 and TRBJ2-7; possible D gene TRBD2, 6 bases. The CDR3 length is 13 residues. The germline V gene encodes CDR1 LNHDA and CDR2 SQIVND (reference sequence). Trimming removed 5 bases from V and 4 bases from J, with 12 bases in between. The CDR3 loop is CASSPGTPYEQYF. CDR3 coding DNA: TGTGCCAGTAGTCCCGGGACTCCGTACGAGCAGTACTTC.

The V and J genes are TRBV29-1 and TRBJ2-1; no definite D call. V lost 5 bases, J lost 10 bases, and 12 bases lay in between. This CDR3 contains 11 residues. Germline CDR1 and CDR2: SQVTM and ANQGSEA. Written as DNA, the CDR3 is TGCAGCGTTCTCGTTAAGCTAGAGCAGTTCTTC. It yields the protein CSVLVKLEQFF.

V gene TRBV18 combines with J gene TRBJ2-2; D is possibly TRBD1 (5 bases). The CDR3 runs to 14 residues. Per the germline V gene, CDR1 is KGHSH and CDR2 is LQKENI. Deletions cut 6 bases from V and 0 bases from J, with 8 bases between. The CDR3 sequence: CASSDKANTGELFF. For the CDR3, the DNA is TGTGCCAGCTCGGACAAAGCGAACACCGGGGAGCTGTTTTTT.

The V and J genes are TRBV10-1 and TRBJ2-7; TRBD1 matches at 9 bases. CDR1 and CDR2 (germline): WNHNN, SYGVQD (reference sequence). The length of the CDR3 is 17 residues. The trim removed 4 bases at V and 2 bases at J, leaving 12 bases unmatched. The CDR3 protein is CASSGDSGTGRTYEQYF. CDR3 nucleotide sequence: TGCGCCAGCAGTGGGGACTCCGGGACAGGGCGAACCTACGAGCAGTACTTC.

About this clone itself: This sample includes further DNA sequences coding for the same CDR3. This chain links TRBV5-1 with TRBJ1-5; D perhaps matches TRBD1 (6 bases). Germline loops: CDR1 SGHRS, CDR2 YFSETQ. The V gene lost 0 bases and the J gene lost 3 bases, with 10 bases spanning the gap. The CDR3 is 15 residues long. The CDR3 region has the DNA TGCGCCAGCAGCTTGGAGGACAGCTCCAATCAGCCCCAGCATTTT. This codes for CASSLEDSSNQPQHF.

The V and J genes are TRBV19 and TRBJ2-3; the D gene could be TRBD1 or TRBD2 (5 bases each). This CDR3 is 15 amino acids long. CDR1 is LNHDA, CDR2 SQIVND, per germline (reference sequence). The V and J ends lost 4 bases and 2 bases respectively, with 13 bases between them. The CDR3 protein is CASSKGRPVTDTQYF. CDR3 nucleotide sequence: TGTGCCAGTAGTAAGGGACGTCCTGTCACAGATACGCAGTATTTT.

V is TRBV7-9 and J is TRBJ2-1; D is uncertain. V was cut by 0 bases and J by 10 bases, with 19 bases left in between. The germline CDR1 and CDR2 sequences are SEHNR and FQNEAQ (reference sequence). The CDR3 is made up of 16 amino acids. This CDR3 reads CASSLAHDWGFWEQFF. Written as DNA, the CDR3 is TGTGCCAGCAGCTTAGCGCACGACTGGGGTTTCTGGGAGCAGTTCTTC.

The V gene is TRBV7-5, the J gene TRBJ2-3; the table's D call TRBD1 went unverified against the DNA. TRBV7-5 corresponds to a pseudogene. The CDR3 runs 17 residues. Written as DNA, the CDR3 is TGTGCCAGAAGCTTTGGGACAGGGGGCTTCGGGGCAGATACGCAGTATTTT. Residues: CARSFGTGGFGADTQYF.

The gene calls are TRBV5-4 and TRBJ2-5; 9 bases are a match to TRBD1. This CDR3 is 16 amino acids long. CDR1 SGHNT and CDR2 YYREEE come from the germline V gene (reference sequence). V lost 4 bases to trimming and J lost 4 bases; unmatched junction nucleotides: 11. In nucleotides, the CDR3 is TGTGCCAGCAGCCCGTGGGGACAGGGAAGGGGAGAGACCCAGTACTTC. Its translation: CASSPWGQGRGETQYF.

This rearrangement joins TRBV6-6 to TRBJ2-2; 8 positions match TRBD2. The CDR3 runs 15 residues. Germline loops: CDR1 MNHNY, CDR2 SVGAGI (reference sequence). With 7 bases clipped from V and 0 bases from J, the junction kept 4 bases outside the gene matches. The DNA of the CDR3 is TGTGCCAGCACGTTAGCGGGGACGAACACCGGGGAGCTGTTTTTT. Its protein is CASTLAGTNTGELFF.

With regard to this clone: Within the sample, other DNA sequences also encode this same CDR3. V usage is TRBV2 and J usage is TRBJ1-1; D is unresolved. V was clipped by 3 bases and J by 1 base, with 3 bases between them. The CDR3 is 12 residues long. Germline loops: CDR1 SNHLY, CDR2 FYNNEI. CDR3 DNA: TGTGCCAGCAGTGAGGAGAACACTGAAGCTTTCTTT. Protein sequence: CASSEENTEAFF.

The CDR3 is CASSGGSHNQPQHF. The CDR3 bases are TGTGCCAGCAGTGGCGGGTCACACAATCAGCCCCAGCATTTT. The chain combines TRBV6-6 with TRBJ1-5, with no clear D. This CDR3 spans 14 amino acids. Trimming took off 5 bases at V and 3 bases at J, with 11 bases between the two ends. Germline V lookup: CDR1 MNHNY, CDR2 SVGAGI (reference sequence).

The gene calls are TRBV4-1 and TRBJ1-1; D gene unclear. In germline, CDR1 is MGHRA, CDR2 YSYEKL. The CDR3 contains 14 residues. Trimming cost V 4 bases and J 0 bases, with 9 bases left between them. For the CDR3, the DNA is TGCGCCAGCAGCCTTTATACGGTGAACACTGAAGCTTTCTTT. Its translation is CASSLYTVNTEAFF.

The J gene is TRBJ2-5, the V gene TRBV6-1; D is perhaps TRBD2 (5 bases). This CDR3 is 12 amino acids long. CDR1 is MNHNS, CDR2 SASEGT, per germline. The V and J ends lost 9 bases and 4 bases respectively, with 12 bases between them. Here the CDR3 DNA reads TGTGCCAGTGCCGCAGGAGGAGAGACCCAGTACTTC. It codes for CASAAGGETQYF.

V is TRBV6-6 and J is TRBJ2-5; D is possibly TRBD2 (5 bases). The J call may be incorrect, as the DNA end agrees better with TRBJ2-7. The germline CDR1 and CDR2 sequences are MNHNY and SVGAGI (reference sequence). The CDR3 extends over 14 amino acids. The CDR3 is CASRRQGSSYEQYF. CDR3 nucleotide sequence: TGTGCCAGCAGGCGACAAGGGAGCTCCTACGAGCAGTACTTC.

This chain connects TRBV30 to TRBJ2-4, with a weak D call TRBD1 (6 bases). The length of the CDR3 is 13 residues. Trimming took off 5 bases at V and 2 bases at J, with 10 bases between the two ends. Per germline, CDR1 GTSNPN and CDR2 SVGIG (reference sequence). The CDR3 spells CAWEQGPKNIQYF. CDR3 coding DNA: TGTGCCTGGGAACAGGGCCCCAAAAACATTCAGTACTTC. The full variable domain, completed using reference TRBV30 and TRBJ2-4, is SQTIHQWPATLVQPVGSPLSLECTVEGTSNPNLYWYRQAAGRGLQLLFYSVGIGQISSEVPQNLSASRPQDRQFILSSKKLLLSDSGFYLCAWEQGPKNIQYFGAGTRLSVL.

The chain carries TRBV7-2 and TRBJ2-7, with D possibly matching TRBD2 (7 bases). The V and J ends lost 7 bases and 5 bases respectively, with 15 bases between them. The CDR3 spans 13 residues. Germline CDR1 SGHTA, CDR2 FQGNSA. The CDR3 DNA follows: TGTGCCAGCAAATCGGGGGGCGGGAACGAGCAGTACTTC. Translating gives CASKSGGGNEQYF. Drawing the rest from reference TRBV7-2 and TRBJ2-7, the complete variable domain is GAGVSQSPSNKVTEKGKDVELRCDPISGHTALYWYRQSLGQGLEFLIYFQGNSAPDKSGLPSDRFSAERTGGSVSTLTIQRTQQEDSAVYLCASKSGGGNEQYFGPGTRLTVT.

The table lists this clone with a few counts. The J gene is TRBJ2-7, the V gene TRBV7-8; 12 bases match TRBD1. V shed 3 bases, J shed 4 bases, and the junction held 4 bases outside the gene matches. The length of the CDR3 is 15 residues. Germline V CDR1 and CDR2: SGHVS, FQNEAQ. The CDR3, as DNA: TGTGCCAGCAGCTTTGGGGGACAGGGGGCTTACGAGCAGTACTTC. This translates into CASSFGGQGAYEQYF.